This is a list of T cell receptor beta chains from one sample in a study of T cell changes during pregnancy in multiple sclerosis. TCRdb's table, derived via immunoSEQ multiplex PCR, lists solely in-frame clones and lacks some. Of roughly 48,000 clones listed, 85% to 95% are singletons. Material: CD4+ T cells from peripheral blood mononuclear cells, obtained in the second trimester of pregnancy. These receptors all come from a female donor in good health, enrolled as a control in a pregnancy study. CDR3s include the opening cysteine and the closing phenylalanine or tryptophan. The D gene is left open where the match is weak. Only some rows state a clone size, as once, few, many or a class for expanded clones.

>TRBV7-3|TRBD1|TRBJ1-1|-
TGTGCCAGCAGCTTAGTTAGGGGGCAAGGGGAAGCTTTCTTT
CASSLVRGQGEAFF
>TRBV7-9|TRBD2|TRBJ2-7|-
TGTGCCAGCAGCTTAGGTAGGACTAGCGGGACCCACGAGCAGTACTTC
CASSLGRTSGTHEQYF
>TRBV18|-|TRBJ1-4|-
TGTGCCAGCTCCCGTTCCCAGGTGGGAACTAATGAAAAACTGTTTTTT
CASSRSQVGTNEKLFF
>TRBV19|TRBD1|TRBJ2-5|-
TGTGCCAGTAGTAAGGGGATGACAGGGACGTACCAAGAGACCCAGTACTTC
CASSKGMTGTYQETQYF
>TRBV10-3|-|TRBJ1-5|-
TGTGCCATCAGTGAGTCGCTATTGGCAGGGGATCAGCCCCAGCATTTT
CAISESLLAGDQPQHF
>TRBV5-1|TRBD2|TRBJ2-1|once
TGCGCCAGCAGCTTCCTCAGCGGGAGGTGGTTTGGCAATGAGCAGTTCTTC
CASSFLSGRWFGNEQFF
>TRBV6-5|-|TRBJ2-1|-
TGTGCCAGCAGTTCCCCACTGGGGAGCTCCTACAATGAGCAGTTCTTC
CASSSPLGSSYNEQFF
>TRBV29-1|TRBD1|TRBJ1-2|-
TGCAGCGCCCGGACAGGGGGCTACTATGGCTACACCTTC
CSARTGGYYGYTF
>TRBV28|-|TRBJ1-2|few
TGTGCCAGCAGTCCCCCTCCCGGGACTGCGAATGGCTACACCTTC
CASSPPPGTANGYTF
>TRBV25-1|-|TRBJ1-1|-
TGTGCCACCCTCGCCGGGAACACTGAAGCTTTCTTT
CATLAGNTEAFF
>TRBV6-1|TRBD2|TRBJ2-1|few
TGTGCCAGCAGTGATTGGGGGAGGGCCAATGAGCAGTTCTTC
CASSDWGRANEQFF
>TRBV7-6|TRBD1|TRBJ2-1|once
TGTGCCAGCAGCTTCGGACGGGACAGGGAACCCCTAACCTACAATGAGCAGTTCTTC
CASSFGRDREPLTYNEQFF
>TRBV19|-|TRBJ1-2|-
TGTGCCAGTGGAACAGGCGTTGAAAACTATGGCTACACCTTC
CASGTGVENYGYTF
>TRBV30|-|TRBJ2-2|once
TGTGCCTGGAGTGTAGCGAGTCACGGGGAGCTGTTTTTT
CAWSVASHGELFF
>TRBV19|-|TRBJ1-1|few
TGTGCCAGTACTCTAGGCCAGGGGCCTTTCGGTGAAGCTTTCTTT
CASTLGQGPFGEAFF
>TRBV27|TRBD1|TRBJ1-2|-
TGTGCCAGCAGGCCCGGACAGGGAGGGAGAGGCTACACCTTC
CASRPGQGGRGYTF
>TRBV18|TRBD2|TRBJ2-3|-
TGTGCCAGCTCACAGGGACTAGCGGGAGGTCGTGAAGATACGCAGTATTTT
CASSQGLAGGREDTQYF
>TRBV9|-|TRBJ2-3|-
TGTGCCAGCAGCGTAGTTGGGGGGTTATTTAGCACAGATACGCAGTATTTT
CASSVVGGLFSTDTQYF
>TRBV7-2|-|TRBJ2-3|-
TGTGCCAGCAGCTTATATCGGGAGATTCCAGATACGCAGTATTTT
CASSLYREIPDTQYF
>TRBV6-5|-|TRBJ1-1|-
TGTGCCAGCAGTTACGAGCCCAATCACACTGAAGCTTTCTTT
CASSYEPNHTEAFF
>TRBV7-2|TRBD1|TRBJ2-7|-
TGTGCCAGCAGCTTTGGGGACAGGCCCTACGAGCAGTACTTC
CASSFGDRPYEQYF
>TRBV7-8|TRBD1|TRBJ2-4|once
TGTGCCAGCAGCTCAGACAGGGTAGCCAAAAACATTCAGTACTTC
CASSSDRVAKNIQYF
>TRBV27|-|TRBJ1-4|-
TGTGCCAGCAGTAACAGGGCTGATGGGGAAAAACTGTTTTTT
CASSNRADGEKLFF
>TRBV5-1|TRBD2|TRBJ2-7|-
TGCGCCAGCAGCTTGGAAGGGCTAGCGGTATCCTACGAGCAGTACTTC
CASSLEGLAVSYEQYF
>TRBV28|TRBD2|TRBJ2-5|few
TGTGCCAGCAGCCGCCGACTAGCGGGAGTGGAGACCCAGTACTTC
CASSRRLAGVETQYF
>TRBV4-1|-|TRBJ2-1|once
TGCGCCAGCAGCCAACCCGACAGATACTCCTACAATGAGCAGTTCTTC
CASSQPDRYSYNEQFF
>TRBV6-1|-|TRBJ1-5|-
TGTGCCAGCAGTGAGGGGGGGGCTCGGCCCCAGCATTTT
CASSEGGARPQHF
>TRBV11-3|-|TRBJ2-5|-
TGTGCCAGCAGCCCCGAATCTGAGCAAGAGACCCAGTACTTC
CASSPESEQETQYF
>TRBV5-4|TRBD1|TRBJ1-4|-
TGTGCCAGCAGCCCCGGACAGGGCCTGGAAAAACTGTTTTTT
CASSPGQGLEKLFF
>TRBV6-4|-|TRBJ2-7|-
TGTGCCACTCCAGGGGCCTACGAGCAGTACTTC
CATPGAYEQYF
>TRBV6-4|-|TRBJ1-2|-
TGTGCCAGCAGTGTCTCACCGGACAGCCGCTATGGCTACACCTTC
CASSVSPDSRYGYTF
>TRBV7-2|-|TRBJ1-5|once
TGTGCCAGCAGCACCAGACACGCGAATCAGCCCCAGCATTTT
CASSTRHANQPQHF
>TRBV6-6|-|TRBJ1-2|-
TGTGCCAGCCAGACTTCGGGTGATGGCTACACCTTC
CASQTSGDGYTF
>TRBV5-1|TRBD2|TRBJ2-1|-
TGCGCCAGCACCCGGGGAGGCGGGAGCCGATACAGCGAGCAGTTCTTC
CASTRGGGSRYSEQFF
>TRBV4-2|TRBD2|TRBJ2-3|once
TGTGCCAGCAGCCAAGATAATAGCGGGGGAGCAGATACGCAGTATTTT
CASSQDNSGGADTQYF
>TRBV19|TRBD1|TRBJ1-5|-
TGTGCCAGTAGCCGGGACAGGGGATATCAGCCCCAGCATTTT
CASSRDRGYQPQHF
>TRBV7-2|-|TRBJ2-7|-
TGTGCCAGCAGCTACGAGGACAGTCTTTACGAGCAGTACTTC
CASSYEDSLYEQYF
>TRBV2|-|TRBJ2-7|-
TGTGCCAGCAGTGGGGCCGGCTACGAGCAGTACTTC
CASSGAGYEQYF
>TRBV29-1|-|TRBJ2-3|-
TGCAGCGTTCGACCCACGGGATATAGCACAGATACGCAGTATTTT
CSVRPTGYSTDTQYF
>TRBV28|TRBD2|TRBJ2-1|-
TGTGCCAGCAGTTTACCCTATGGGGGAGGGCCCAGAGAGCAGTTCTTC
CASSLPYGGGPREQFF
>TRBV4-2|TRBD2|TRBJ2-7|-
TGTGCCAGCAGCCAAGGCTCCTCGGGGGGGGTCGAGCAGTACTTC
CASSQGSSGGVEQYF
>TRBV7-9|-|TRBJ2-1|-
TGTGCCAGCAGCGTCGACAGCTACAATGAGCAGTTCTTC
CASSVDSYNEQFF
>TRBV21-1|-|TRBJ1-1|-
TGTGCCAGCAGCTCCCTGGGCAGGAACACTGAAGCTTTCTTT
CASSSLGRNTEAFF
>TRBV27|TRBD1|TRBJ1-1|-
TGTGCCAGCAGTGCCTACAGGGGGGGCATGAACACTGAAGCTTTCTTT
CASSAYRGGMNTEAFF
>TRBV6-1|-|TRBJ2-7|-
TGTGCCACGGCCCCAGGTAGCGAGGCCTACGAGCAGTACTTC
CATAPGSEAYEQYF
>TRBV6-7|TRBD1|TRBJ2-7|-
TGTGCCAGCAGTTACCTAGACAGGGGGTCCTACGAGCAGTACTTC
CASSYLDRGSYEQYF
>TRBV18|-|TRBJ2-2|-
TGTGCCAGCTCACCACCCTCCGTTCCGGGCACCGGGGAGCTGTTTTTT
CASSPPSVPGTGELFF
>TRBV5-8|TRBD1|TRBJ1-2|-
TGTGCCAGCAGCAACAGACAGGGGTATTATGGCTACACCTTC
CASSNRQGYYGYTF
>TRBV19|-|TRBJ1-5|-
TGTGCCAGTATAAGCCGGGGGGCAGGTCAGCCCCAGCATTTT
CASISRGAGQPQHF
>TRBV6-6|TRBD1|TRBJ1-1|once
TGTGCCAGCAGTCAGGGGGTTGACACTGAAGCTTTCTTT
CASSQGVDTEAFF
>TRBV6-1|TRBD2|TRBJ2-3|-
TGTGCCAGCAGCGGCCCGGGACTACCCACAGATACGCAGTATTTT
CASSGPGLPTDTQYF